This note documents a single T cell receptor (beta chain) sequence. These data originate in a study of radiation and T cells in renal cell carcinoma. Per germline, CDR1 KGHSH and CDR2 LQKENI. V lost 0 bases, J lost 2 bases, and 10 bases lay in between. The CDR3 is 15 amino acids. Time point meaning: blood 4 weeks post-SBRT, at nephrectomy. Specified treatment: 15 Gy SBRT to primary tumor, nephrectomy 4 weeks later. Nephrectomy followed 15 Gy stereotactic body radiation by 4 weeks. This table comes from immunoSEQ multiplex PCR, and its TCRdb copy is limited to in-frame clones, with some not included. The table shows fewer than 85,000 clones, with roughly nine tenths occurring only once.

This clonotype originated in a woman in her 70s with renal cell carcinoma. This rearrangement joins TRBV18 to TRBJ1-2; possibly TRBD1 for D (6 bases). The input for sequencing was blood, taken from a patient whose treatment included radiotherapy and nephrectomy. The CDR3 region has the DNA TGTGCCAGCTCACCACCGGGGGCAGGAAACTATGGCTACACCTTC. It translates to CASSPPGAGNYGYTF.